The entry below gives a single T cell receptor (beta chain) sequence along with its context. Germline CDR1 reads MNHEY; CDR2 reads SVGAGI. The CDR3 runs 15 residues. The J segment lost 3 bases and the V segment lost 6 bases, leaving 6 bases of the junction unmatched. This sample was included in a study of blood T cell repertoires in COVID-19. The authors' processing: Using reference gene primer amplification, nucleated cell counts were estimated. Sequenced by immunoSEQ multiplex PCR; TCRdb stores in-frame clones only, minus some. V and J calls and clone size come straight from that table; D and trimming were deduced from the DNA. The sample has approximately 290,000 clones; approximately 86% are singletons.

The receptor comes from a human donor with COVID-19, enrolled during active disease. The donor label of this sample is uncertain. The specimen sequenced was peripheral blood. V is TRBV6-5 and J is TRBJ2-3, with 10 nucleotides matching TRBD2. CDR3 coding DNA: TGTGCCAGCAGGGATCCGGGACTAGCGACAGATACGCAGTATTTT. Encoded protein: CASRDPGLATDTQYF.